This is a list of T cell receptor beta chains from one sample in a study of blood T cell repertoires in COVID-19. Libraries were prepared by immunoSEQ multiplex PCR; TCRdb keeps only in-frame clonotypes and omits some of them. This table holds approximately 69,000 clones, 73% found once. The sample taken for sequencing was peripheral blood. These receptors were collected from a man between 60 and 75 years old with acute or convalescent COVID-19. Both conserved end residues are part of each CDR3. The order of the fields is J gene, D gene, V gene, clone size, CDR3 DNA, CDR3 protein. D genes are given only for firm matches. Only some rows state a clone size, as once, few, many or a class for expanded clones.

>TRBJ2-1|TRBD1|TRBV24-1|-
TGTGCCACCAGTGATCTGACAGGGAAGTATATAGATGAGCAGTTCTTC
CATSDLTGKYIDEQFF
>TRBJ1-5|TRBD1|TRBV9|-
TGTGCCAGCAGCCCTCACCCGGGACAGGGGGATCAGCCCCAGCATTTT
CASSPHPGQGDQPQHF
>TRBJ1-6|-|TRBV14|-
TGTGCCAGCAGCCTGGACAGTAATTCACCCCTCCACTTT
CASSLDSNSPLHF
>TRBJ1-2|-|TRBV10-1|-
TGCGCCAGCAGTGAAACAACAGCCTATGGCTACACCTTC
CASSETTAYGYTF
>TRBJ2-2|-|TRBV7-7|-
TGTGCCAGCAGCTTAGACTCGGGAACCACCGGGGAGCTGTTTTTT
CASSLDSGTTGELFF
>TRBJ2-3|-|TRBV10-1|-
TGCGCCAGCAGTGACGGTTTAGATACGCAGTATTTT
CASSDGLDTQYF
>TRBJ2-7|TRBD2|TRBV10-1|-
TGCGCCAGCAGTCCGGGACTAGCGGGCTACGAGCAGTACTTC
CASSPGLAGYEQYF
>TRBJ2-2|-|TRBV9|few
TGTGCCAGCAGCGTTGGAAGGGAGCCGTACACCGGGGAGCTGTTTTTT
CASSVGREPYTGELFF
>TRBJ2-3|TRBD2|TRBV30|few
TGTGCCTGGAGTCAGGCTAGCGGGGGCGATGTGGCTAGCACAGATACGCAGTATTTT
CAWSQASGGDVASTDTQYF
>TRBJ1-4|-|TRBV11-2|-
TGTGCCAGCAGCCCCCGCGGGGGGGCGAATGAAAAACTGTTTTTT
CASSPRGGANEKLFF
>TRBJ2-5|TRBD2|TRBV13|-
TGTGCCAGCAGCCCATGGGGTAGCGGGGGTTTAGGAGAGACCCAGTACTTC
CASSPWGSGGLGETQYF
>TRBJ2-5|-|TRBV11-2|-
TGTGCCAGCAGCGCGAACCGGGACTCGGAGACCCAGTACTTC
CASSANRDSETQYF
>TRBJ2-5|TRBD2|TRBV7-7|-
TGTGCCAGCAGCTCGGGACTAGCGGGGGGCGCCGCTGAGACCCAGTACTTC
CASSSGLAGGAAETQYF
>TRBJ1-2|-|TRBV5-4|-
TGTGCCAGCAGCCGAACAGGGTCCACTAACTATGGCTACACCTTC
CASSRTGSTNYGYTF
>TRBJ2-7|TRBD2|TRBV3-1/TRBV3-2|-
TGTGCCAGCAGCCAAGCCCCCGGGGAACGGGAGGGCGGCGAGCAGTACTTC
CASSQAPGEREGGEQYF
>TRBJ1-2|-|TRBV10-3|-
TGTGCCATCAGCCAACAGGGTGGGGATGGCTACACCTTC
CAISQQGGDGYTF
>TRBJ1-4|-|TRBV30|-
TGTGCCTGGACGGCAACTAATGAAAAACTGTTTTTT
CAWTATNEKLFF
>TRBJ1-1|-|TRBV6-5|-
TGTGCCAGCGGGAGGGACCAAGCTTTCTTT
CASGRDQAFF
>TRBJ1-2|TRBD1|TRBV5-1|-
TGCGCCAGCAGCGGCGGGACAGCGGAGAACTATGGCTACACCTTC
CASSGGTAENYGYTF
>TRBJ2-1|-|TRBV28|-
TGTGCCAGCAGCACCGTCGGAGGTAATGAGCAGTTCTTC
CASSTVGGNEQFF
>TRBJ2-1|-|TRBV3-1/TRBV3-2|-
TGTGCCAGCAGCGGGGCGGATCAGCAGTTCTTC
CASSGADQQFF
>TRBJ2-3|TRBD2|TRBV3-1/TRBV3-2|-
TGTGCCAGCAGCCATTCCGGCGGGTTAGCGGGGGGGCGAAGGGATACGCAGTATTTT
CASSHSGGLAGGRRDTQYF
>TRBJ2-3|TRBD1|TRBV18|-
TGTGCCAGCTCACCTTGGACAGGGGGCACAGATACGCAGTATTTT
CASSPWTGGTDTQYF
>TRBJ2-3|-|TRBV7-3|-
TGTGCCAGCAGCTCCCTAAAGGGGGATACGCAGTATTTT
CASSSLKGDTQYF
>TRBJ1-4|TRBD1|TRBV11-2|once
TGTGCCAGCAGCCCGGGACAGGGGTATGAAAAACTGTTTTTT
CASSPGQGYEKLFF
>TRBJ1-1|-|TRBV7-8|-
TGTGCCAGCAGTCCGGGGTTCCTGGGCACTGAAGCTTTCTTT
CASSPGFLGTEAFF
>TRBJ2-1|-|TRBV19|-
TGTGCCAGCGCGGATTTCTACAATGAGCAGTTCTTC
CASADFYNEQFF
>TRBJ2-5|TRBD2|TRBV20-1|-
TGCAGTGGTGGGGGGAGGGAGGCCCAGTACTTC
CSGGGREAQYF
>TRBJ2-2|TRBD1|TRBV2|-
TGTGCCAGCAGGCCCGACAGGGACACCGGGGAGCTGTTTTTT
CASRPDRDTGELFF
>TRBJ2-2|-|TRBV7-7|-
TGTGCCAGCAGCCCAGGGGCCCGGAACACCGGGGAGCTGTTTTTT
CASSPGARNTGELFF
>TRBJ1-5|-|TRBV30|many
TGTGCCTGGAGTTTCCGATCAGGGGGCAATCAGCCCCAGCATTTT
CAWSFRSGGNQPQHF
>TRBJ2-6|TRBD2|TRBV6-2/TRBV6-3|-
TGTGCCAGCAGTTACGATCTAGCGGGGGGATACTCTGGGGCCAACGTCCTGACTTTC
CASSYDLAGGYSGANVLTF
>TRBJ1-1|TRBD1|TRBV10-3|-
TGTGCCATCAGTGAAACGGGACAGGGAACGAACACTGAAGCTTTCTTT
CAISETGQGTNTEAFF
>TRBJ2-2|TRBD2|TRBV4-1|-
TGCGCCAGCAGCCAAGATTCGGGGACTAGCGGCGAAGGGGAGCTGTTTTTT
CASSQDSGTSGEGELFF
>TRBJ2-3|-|TRBV3-1/TRBV3-2|-
TGTGCCAGCAGCCAAGCTTCAGATACGCAGTATTTT
CASSQASDTQYF
>TRBJ2-2|-|TRBV7-3|-
TGTGCCAGCAAAAGCTTCCCGGACAGGAACACCGGGGAGCTGTTTTTT
CASKSFPDRNTGELFF